This T cell receptor (beta chain) originates from a study of T cells in Graves' hyperthyroidism and ophthalmopathy. Regarding the study as a whole: In the blood, most expanded thyroid clonotypes above 0.001 appeared as well.

The investigators amplified TCR beta CDR3 regions from RNA transcripts. The TCR CDR3 was amplified in a first-round RT-PCR using the HTBI primer set. One entry per CDR3 protein, called by TCRdb with MiXCR from the multiplex PCR reads. This table holds hundreds of thousands of distinct CDR3 sequences, 14% found once. Germline lookup yields CDR1 GTSNPN and CDR2 SVGIG (reference sequence). The ends lost 4 bases at V and 9 bases at J; junction bases unmatched: 7. The CDR3 covers 15 residues. This clonotype was seen at least ten times. Its target is unknown. This chain connects TRBV30 to TRBJ2-3; 16 positions agree with TRBD2. Specimen: blood. This sequence was found in a woman between 18 and 29 years old with Graves' hyperthyroidism. The CDR3 is CAWTQGLAGGGTQYF. The CDR3, as DNA: TGTGCCTGGACCCAGGGACTAGCGGGAGGGGGGACGCAGTATTTT.